One sample yielded the 29 T cell receptor beta chains listed below, sequenced in a study of identical twins. One entry per CDR3 protein results from TCRdb running MiXCR on the 5' RACE reads. There are about 890,000 distinct CDR3 sequences in the sample; roughly 12% occur only once, and around 1.5% lies in the top ten. The same specimen was also included in a second study, on yellow fever vaccine responses in identical twins.

Input material: PBMCs. The receptor set was obtained from a woman aged 18-29 years in good health.

The CDR3, as DNA: TGTGCCAGCAGTTTAGAAGGGGAAGCCGGGGAGCTGTTTTTT. Its protein product is CASSLEGEAGELFF. The chain combines TRBV28 with TRBJ2-2; a possible D gene is TRBD1 (5 bases). Trimming took off 2 bases at V and 6 bases at J, with 10 bases between the two ends. This CDR3 has 14 residues. CDR1 and CDR2 (germline): MDHEN, SYDVKM.

The chain joins TRBV20-1 to TRBJ2-3; 9 bases are shared with TRBD2. The CDR3 loop spans 15 amino acids. CDR1 is DFQATT and CDR2 is SNEGSKA in the germline V gene (reference sequence). The trim removed 6 bases at V and 2 bases at J, leaving 9 bases unmatched. DNA for the CDR3: TGCAGTGCCATCCTAGCGGGAATGAACACAGATACGCAGTATTTT. Protein product: CSAILAGMNTDTQYF.

The chain recombines TRBV25-1 with TRBJ2-5, with 10 bases matching TRBD2. After removal of 2 bases from V and 0 bases from J, the junction contained 9 bases not matched to a gene. The CDR3 spans 18 residues. Germline CDR1 is MGHDK and CDR2 is SYGVNS. CDR3 nucleotide sequence: TGTGCCAGCAGTGAAGGGCTAGCGGGAGTCCTGTACCAAGAGACCCAGTACTTC. This translates into CASSEGLAGVLYQETQYF.

This clonotype was seen a few times. The chain recombines TRBV6-1 with TRBJ2-1; 8 nucleotides line up with TRBD2. The trim removed 8 bases at V and 10 bases at J, leaving 16 bases unmatched. Germline V CDR1 and CDR2: MNHNS, SASEGT. The CDR3 totals 15 residues. For the CDR3, the DNA is TGTGCCAGCGGCCGGGTGGGTAGCGGGATTCAGGAGCAGTTCTTC. Its translation: CASGRVGSGIQEQFF.

The chain recombines TRBV4-2 with TRBJ2-3, with 9 positions matching TRBD2. V shed 2 bases and J 4 bases; nucleotides not matched to a gene: 7. The germline V gene encodes CDR1 LGHNA and CDR2 YNFKEQ. The CDR3 spans 16 residues. The CDR3 coding sequence is TGTGCCAGCAGCCAACCAGCGGGGGGCTCATCAGATACGCAGTATTTT. Translated: CASSQPAGGSSDTQYF.

This clonotype has ten or more counts. At one of its ends the junction is not consistent with the germline gene, which may arise from a read error. V and J are TRBV12-3 or TRBV12-4 and TRBJ2-7; the D is unclear. The CDR3 has 14 amino acids. CDR3 amino acids: CASSLAPTRAEQYF. CDR3 in DNA: TGTGCCAGCAGCTTAGCCCCGACTCGGGCCGAGCAGTACTTC.

There are a few counts of this clonotype. The V and J genes are TRBV15 and TRBJ2-1; D is unresolved. The germline V gene encodes CDR1 LNHNV and CDR2 YYDKDF (reference sequence). The V gene lost 0 bases and the J gene lost 5 bases, with 11 bases spanning the gap. The CDR3 is made up of 15 amino acids. The CDR3, as DNA: TGTGCCACCAGCAGAGATACGAACTGGGACAATGAGCAGTTCTTC. Translating it yields CATSRDTNWDNEQFF.

The chain recombines TRBV7-8 with TRBJ1-4; D gene uncertain. CDR3 length: 15 residues. Trimming shortened V by 5 bases and J by 3 bases, and 13 bases separated the two germline ends. CDR1 SGHVS and CDR2 FQNEAQ come from the germline V gene. CDR3 DNA sequence: TGTGCCAGCAGCCGTGGTTGGCAGGCTAATGAAAAACTGTTTTTT. This translates into CASSRGWQANEKLFF.

This clonotype showed up just a few times. This chain uses TRBV12-3 or TRBV12-4 with TRBJ2-1; D ambiguous. The CDR3 has 11 residues. Trimming pared 5 bases from V and 8 bases from J, leaving 7 bases between. The chain's CDR3 is CASSKLHEQFF. Here the CDR3 DNA reads TGTGCCAGCAGTAAATTACATGAGCAGTTCTTC.

This chain links TRBV11-2 with TRBJ1-1; D is unresolved. Trimming pared 4 bases from V and 1 base from J, leaving 13 bases between. The CDR3 spans 15 residues. Looked up from germline, CDR1 is SGHAT and CDR2 is FQNNGV. CDR3 DNA sequence: TGTGCCAGCAGCTACCCGATCAGACCGAACACTGAAGCTTTCTTT. Its protein is CASSYPIRPNTEAFF.

This chain joins TRBV7-9 and TRBJ2-5; D is unclear. The germline V and J ends were trimmed by 4 bases and 5 bases, with 11 bases remaining between them. The CDR3 consists of 13 residues. Germline V lookup: CDR1 SEHNR, CDR2 FQNEAQ (reference sequence). The CDR3 here is CASSSPVRETQYF. The CDR3 coding sequence is TGTGCCAGCAGCTCCCCTGTTCGGGAGACCCAGTACTTC.

This chain connects TRBV9 to TRBJ2-2, with 7 bases matching TRBD2. V lost 4 bases and J lost 0; bases outside the gene matches: 9. The CDR3 has 17 residues. Germline CDR1 is SGDLS and CDR2 is YYNGEE. CDR3 sequence (DNA): TGTGCCAGCAGCAGGGACCTAGCGGCCGCGAACACCGGGGAGCTGTTTTTT. It yields the protein CASSRDLAAANTGELFF.

This clonotype was seen a handful of times. V and J are TRBV7-8 and TRBJ2-7; perhaps TRBD1 as D (6 bases). The V and J ends lost 5 bases and 4 bases respectively, with 12 bases between them. The CDR3 has 13 amino acids. Germline lookup yields CDR1 SGHVS and CDR2 FQNEAQ. CDR3 residues: CASSRTQGYEQYV. The CDR3 bases are TGTGCCAGCAGCCGTACCCAGGGGTACGAGCAGTACGTC.

V is TRBV20-1 and J is TRBJ2-7, with 8 nucleotides matching TRBD1. There are 13 residues in the CDR3. V dropped 2 bases and J dropped 5; count of bases not matched to a gene: 5. Per germline, CDR1 DFQATT and CDR2 SNEGSKA (reference sequence). CDR3 in DNA: TGCAGTGCTAGACGACAGGGGTGGAACGAGCAGTACGTC. It specifies CSARRQGWNEQYV.

The table lists this clonotype with a few counts. The rearrangement links TRBV4-1 to TRBJ1-2, with 7 positions matching TRBD1. The germline gives CDR1 MGHRA, CDR2 YSYEKL. The CDR3 length is 14 residues. J was trimmed by 4 bases and V by 1 base; bases with no gene match: 3. The CDR3 spells CASSQAPGGYGYTF. DNA for the CDR3: TGCGCCAGCAGCCAAGCCCCAGGGGGCTATGGCTACACCTTC.

In its sample, this clonotype was seen a few times. The DNA for the CDR3 is TGTGCCAGCAGTTTGGGCGGGCGGCTTGGCAATGAGCAGTTCTTC. This gives the protein CASSLGGRLGNEQFF. V and J are TRBV12-3 or TRBV12-4 and TRBJ2-1; D is perhaps TRBD2 (5 bases). V lost 3 bases and J 6 bases, leaving 15 bases between the germline ends. The CDR3 consists of 15 residues.

This clonotype appeared a few times. This chain connects TRBV2 to TRBJ2-1, with 7 bases fitting TRBD2. V lost 4 bases and J lost 4; bases outside the gene matches: 7. The CDR3 has 15 residues. Germline V gives CDR1 SNHLY, CDR2 FYNNEI. The DNA of the CDR3 is TGTGCCAGCAGTGTACCAAGCGGGGAATACAATGAGCAGTTCTTC. Residues: CASSVPSGEYNEQFF.

This clonotype has more than one count but fewer than ten. The chain is built from TRBV3-1 and TRBJ2-2, with D hard to call. The CDR3 loop spans 16 amino acids. V shed 4 bases and J shed 3 bases, with 15 bases lying between them. Germline lookup yields CDR1 LGHDT and CDR2 YNNKEL (reference sequence). CDR3 loop: CASSPMTRRDTGELFF. CDR3 bases: TGTGCCAGCAGCCCCATGACCCGCCGGGACACCGGGGAGCTGTTTTTT.

Only a few counts were recorded for this clonotype. The chain combines TRBV20-1 with TRBJ1-1; the D gene is possibly TRBD1 (6 bases). V shed 8 bases and J shed 5 bases, with 18 bases lying between them. Germline lookup yields CDR1 DFQATT and CDR2 SNEGSKA (reference sequence). This CDR3 spans 13 amino acids. The DNA of the CDR3 is TGCAGTTCATATTTACAGGGCTCAACTGAAGCTTTCTTT. Protein product: CSSYLQGSTEAFF.

This clonotype showed up many times. This chain uses TRBV15 with TRBJ2-2; 7 bases match TRBD2. J lost 3 bases, V lost 8 bases, and 3 bases had no gene match. Germline CDR1 is LNHNV and CDR2 is YYDKDF (reference sequence). The CDR3 contains 13 residues. DNA for the CDR3: TGTGCCACCTCGGGAGGCTACACCGGGGAGCTGTTTTTT. It is translated as CATSGGYTGELFF.

The chain has TRBV2 and TRBJ1-2, with D maybe TRBD1 (6 bases). CDR1 is SNHLY, CDR2 FYNNEI, per germline. Trimming removed 7 bases at V and 0 bases at J, with 24 bases between. The CDR3 is 18 residues long. CDR3: CASNNKRQAGRTNYGYTF. For the CDR3, the DNA is TGTGCCAGCAATAACAAGAGACAGGCTGGGCGGACTAACTATGGCTACACCTTC.

This chain links TRBV20-1 with TRBJ1-1, with unresolved D. Germline loops: CDR1 DFQATT, CDR2 SNEGSKA (reference sequence). There are 13 residues in the CDR3. V was pared by 2 bases and J by 7 bases, with 14 bases between. The CDR3 nucleotides read TGCAGTGCTAGACTAGCACCCGGGCTTGAAGCTTTCTTT. Its protein product is CSARLAPGLEAFF.

The chain recombines TRBV5-1 with TRBJ2-3; no firm D call. The V gene lost 4 bases and the J gene lost 4 bases, with 13 bases spanning the gap. Germline CDR1 and CDR2: SGHRS and YFSETQ. This CDR3 is 14 amino acids long. CDR3 region: CASSIYDNPDTQYF. The CDR3 DNA is TGCGCCAGCAGCATATATGACAACCCAGATACGCAGTATTTT.

Only a few counts were recorded for this clonotype. V gene TRBV7-8 combines with J gene TRBJ1-6, with TRBD1 as a possible D gene (6 bases). This CDR3 contains 15 residues. CDR1 and CDR2 (germline): SGHVS, FQNEAQ. V was shortened by 1 base and J by 6 bases, with 10 bases between the two germline ends. The CDR3 sequence is CASSLGTAANSPLHF. CDR3 in DNA: TGTGCCAGCAGCTTAGGGACAGCAGCTAATTCACCCCTCCACTTT.

This sequence joins TRBV12-3 or TRBV12-4 and TRBJ2-7; TRBD2 matches at 8 bases. CDR3 length equals 16 residues. J gave up 3 bases and V 7 bases, and 14 bases lay outside the gene matches. CDR3 sequence (DNA): TGTGCCAGCACCAATTCAGATACTAGCGGTAACTACGAGCAGTACTTC. This codes for CASTNSDTSGNYEQYF.

The rearrangement uses TRBV5-6 and TRBJ1-2; D perhaps matches TRBD1 (6 bases). The ends were cut back, 0 bases at V and 8 bases at J, with 11 bases in the middle. Germline V lookup: CDR1 SGHDT, CDR2 YYEEEE. The length of the CDR3 is 13 residues. CDR3 amino acids: CASSLVDSGGYTF. The CDR3 DNA sequence: TGTGCCAGCAGCTTGGTGGACAGCGGAGGCTACACCTTC.

This clonotype was recorded a few times. The chain recombines TRBV2 with TRBJ1-3; D may be TRBD1 (5 bases). This CDR3 is 14 amino acids long. Germline V gene lookup returns CDR1 SNHLY and CDR2 FYNNEI. The ends were cut back, 1 base at V and 2 bases at J, with 6 bases in the middle. The CDR3 coding sequence is TGTGCCAGCAGTGAAGAGGGGCCTGGAAACACCATATATTTT. Translating gives CASSEEGPGNTIYF.

This clonotype was detected a few times. The V and J genes are TRBV20-1 and TRBJ1-6; D possibly corresponds to TRBD1 (6 bases). Germline V gene data show CDR1 as DFQATT and CDR2 as SNEGSKA (reference sequence). The V end was cut by 4 bases, the J end by 5 bases, with 15 bases between. The CDR3 has 15 amino acids. CDR3: CSAIESQGNNSPLHF. The CDR3, as DNA: TGCAGTGCTATTGAATCACAGGGCAATAATTCACCCCTCCACTTT.

This clonotype came up many times. The rearrangement links TRBV2 to TRBJ1-5; 7 positions match TRBD1. The CDR3 has 14 residues. The V gene's germline CDR1 is SNHLY and CDR2 FYNNEI. V gave up 5 bases and J gave up 4 bases; unmatched junction bases: 5. CDR3 sequence reads: CASSRTGVNQPQHF. The CDR3, as DNA: TGTGCCAGCAGTCGTACAGGGGTTAATCAGCCCCAGCATTTT.